The sample holds a few counts of the clone carrying this T cell receptor (beta chain). Its antigen is as yet unknown. The data were obtained in a study of T cells after yellow fever vaccination. Study conclusions and caveats: Booster samples showed a return of most primary-vaccination clones (roughly 96% CD4, approximately 90% CD8). Some clonotypes, a small share, were shared between CD4 and CD8 compartments. Secondary responses were weaker yet peaked faster, day 5 versus 15.

With 6 bases removed from V and 0 bases from J, the gap between germline ends came to 15 bases. CDR3 size: 16 residues. Per germline, CDR1 LNHDA and CDR2 SQIVND (reference sequence). By 5'RACE template switching, TCR cDNA was produced, with a universal primer site and UMIs added in the process. TCRdb recomputed calls from the 5' RACE reads with MiXCR, one row per CDR3 protein. The sample holds around 350,000 distinct CDR3 sequences, roughly 11% seen once. Sequencing used PBMCs, obtained on the day of the first yellow fever vaccination. This TCR was recovered from a man aged 18 to 30 who received the YFV17D yellow fever vaccine. This chain joins TRBV19 and TRBJ1-5; D uncertain. The CDR3 DNA is TGTGCCAGTAGCCGGGCCCCTCTGAATAGCAATCAGCCCCAGCATTTT. Protein product: CASSRAPLNSNQPQHF.